This TCR beta chain was identified in a study of T cell repertoires in cytomegalovirus infection. Study background: Indications came from public TCR beta signatures; they pointed to CMV infection and to a matching HLA type.

CDR1 is MNHEY and CDR2 is SMNVEV in the germline V gene (reference sequence). This CDR3 is built from 13 residues. MiXCR was run by TCRdb on the reads, yielding one entry per CDR3 protein. Among around 440,000 distinct CDR3 sequences, roughly 10% were seen once, and the ten largest hold roughly 10%. Findings and caveats of the study: CMV-specific TCR beta clonotypes restricted by HLA-C were the ones dominating the ex vivo response.

In its sample, this clonotype was seen once. The antigen is not known. At one boundary the junction diverges from the germline segment, which might be a read error. Sequencing input: PBMCs. The source is a human donor in good health (CMV status not recorded). Some clones in this sample may be carry-over from other donors' samples. V and J are TRBV27 and TRBJ2-3; the match to TRBD1 covers 7 bases. CDR3 sequence reads: CASRQGSTDTQCF. The CDR3 region has the DNA TGTGCCAGCAGACAGGGGAGCACAGATACGCAGTGTTTT.